This T cell receptor beta chain came from a study of blood T cells in healthy people across ages. This clonotype turned up a few times. Its antigen is unidentified. A J-beta primer mix and a sample-barcoded 5' primer were used in a second PCR of roughly 6 to 11 cycles. A single record per CDR3 protein comes from TCRdb applying MiXCR to the 5' RACE reads. The sample has hundreds of thousands of distinct CDR3 sequences, more than 25% seen once. Study results and limitations: Unknown CMV status may confound age-related changes in expanded clones. TCR beta diversity correlated strongly with naive T cell percentage.

This same sample was also taken into another study, of T cells of mothers and their children.

The receptor's source is a boy younger than 18 in good health. Sequencing was carried out using blood.

CDR3 coding DNA: TGCGCCAGCAGTGGACAGGTTAACTATGGCTACACCTTC. This encodes CASSGQVNYGYTF. The V call is TRBV10-2, the J call TRBJ1-2; possible D gene TRBD1, 6 bases. V was pared by 4 bases and J by 1 base, with 7 bases between. Germline V gene sequence: CDR1 WSHSY, CDR2 SAAADI. The CDR3 has 13 residues.